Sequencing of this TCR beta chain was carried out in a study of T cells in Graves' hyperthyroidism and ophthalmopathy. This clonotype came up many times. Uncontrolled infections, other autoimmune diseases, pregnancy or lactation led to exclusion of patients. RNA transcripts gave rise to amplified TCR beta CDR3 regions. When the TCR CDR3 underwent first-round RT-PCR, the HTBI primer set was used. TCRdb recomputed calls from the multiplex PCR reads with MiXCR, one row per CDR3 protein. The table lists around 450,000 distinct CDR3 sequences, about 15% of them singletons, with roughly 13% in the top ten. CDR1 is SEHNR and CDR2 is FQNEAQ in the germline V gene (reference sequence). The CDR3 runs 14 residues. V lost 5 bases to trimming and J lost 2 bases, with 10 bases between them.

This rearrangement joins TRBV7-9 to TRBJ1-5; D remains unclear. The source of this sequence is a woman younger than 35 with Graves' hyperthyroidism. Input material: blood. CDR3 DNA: TGTGCCAGCAGCGGGGTATTTGGCAATCAGCCCCAGCATTTT. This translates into CASSGVFGNQPQHF.